This TCR beta chain was identified in a study of metastatic and nonmetastatic thyroid tumors. For the study at large: Patients with malignant and benign thyroid disease provided blood and tumor or nodule tissue, whose repertoires were compared. Study-level findings and limits: Malignant thyroid tumors reportedly exceeded benign nodules significantly in TCR beta diversity, with the difference appearing in blood and tumor.

On this clone itself: The antigen is undetermined.

All patients were treatment-naive before thyroid surgery. Original analysis: A classifier for distant metastasis in papillary thyroid cancer was constructed using CDR3 differences observed across clinicopathological groups. TCRdb re-called clones via MiXCR from the PCR reads. These V and J calls rely on TCRdb rather than the paper's analysis. The sample consists of almost 35,000 clones, about 40% of them appearing once. The sequence was obtained from a female donor with papillary thyroid cancer or a benign thyroid nodule (not recorded which). Some clones in this sample may be carry-over from other donors' samples. The material sequenced was tumor tissue.

The CDR3 DNA sequence: TGTGCCAGCAGCCCCGGACAGGGTAAATACTCACCCCTCCACTTT. Protein: CASSPGQGKYSPLHF. The chain joins TRBV7-2 to TRBJ1-6; the match to TRBD1 covers 8 bases. The CDR3 length is 15 residues. Germline V lookup: CDR1 SGHTA, CDR2 FQGNSA. The junction had 10 bases not matched to a gene; V was cut back by 5 bases and J by 10 bases.